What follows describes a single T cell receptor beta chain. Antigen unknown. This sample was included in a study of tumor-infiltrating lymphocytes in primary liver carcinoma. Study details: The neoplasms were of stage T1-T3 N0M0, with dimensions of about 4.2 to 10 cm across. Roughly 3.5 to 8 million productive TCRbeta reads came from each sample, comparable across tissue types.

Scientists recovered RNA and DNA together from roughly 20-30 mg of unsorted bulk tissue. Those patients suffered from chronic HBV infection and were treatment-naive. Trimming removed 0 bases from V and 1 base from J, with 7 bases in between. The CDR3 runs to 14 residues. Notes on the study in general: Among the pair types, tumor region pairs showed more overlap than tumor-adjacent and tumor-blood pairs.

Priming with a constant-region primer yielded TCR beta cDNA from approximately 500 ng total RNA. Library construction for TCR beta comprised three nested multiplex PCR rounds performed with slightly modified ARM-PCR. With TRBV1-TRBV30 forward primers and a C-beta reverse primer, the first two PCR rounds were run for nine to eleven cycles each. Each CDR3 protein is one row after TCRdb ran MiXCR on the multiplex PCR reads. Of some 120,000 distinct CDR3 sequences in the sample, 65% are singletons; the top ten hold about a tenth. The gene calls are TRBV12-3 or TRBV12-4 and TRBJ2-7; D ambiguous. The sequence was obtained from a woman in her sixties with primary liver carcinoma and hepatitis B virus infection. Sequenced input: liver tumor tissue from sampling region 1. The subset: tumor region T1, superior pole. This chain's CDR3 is CASSLAVRSYEQYF. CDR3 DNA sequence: TGTGCCAGCAGTTTAGCTGTTAGGTCCTACGAGCAGTACTTC.